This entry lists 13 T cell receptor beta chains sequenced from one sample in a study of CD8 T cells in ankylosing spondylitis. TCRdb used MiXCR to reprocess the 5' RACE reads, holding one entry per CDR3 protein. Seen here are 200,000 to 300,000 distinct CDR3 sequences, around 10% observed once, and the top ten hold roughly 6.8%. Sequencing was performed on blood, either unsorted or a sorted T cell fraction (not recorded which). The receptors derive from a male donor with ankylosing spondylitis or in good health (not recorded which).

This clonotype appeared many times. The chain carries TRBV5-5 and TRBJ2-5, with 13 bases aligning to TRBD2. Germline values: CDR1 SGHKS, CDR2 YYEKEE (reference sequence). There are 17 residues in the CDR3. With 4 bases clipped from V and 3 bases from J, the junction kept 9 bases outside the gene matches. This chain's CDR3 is CASSAGLAGLAEETQYF. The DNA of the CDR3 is TGTGCCAGCAGCGCGGGACTAGCGGGGTTAGCGGAAGAGACCCAGTACTTC.

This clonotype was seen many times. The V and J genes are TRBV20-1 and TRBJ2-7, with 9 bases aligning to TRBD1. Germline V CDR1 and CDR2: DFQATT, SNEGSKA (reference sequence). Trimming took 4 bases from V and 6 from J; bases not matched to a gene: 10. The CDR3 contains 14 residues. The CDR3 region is CSANRDRVLSEQYF. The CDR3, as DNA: TGCAGTGCTAACCGGGACAGGGTATTATCCGAGCAGTACTTC.

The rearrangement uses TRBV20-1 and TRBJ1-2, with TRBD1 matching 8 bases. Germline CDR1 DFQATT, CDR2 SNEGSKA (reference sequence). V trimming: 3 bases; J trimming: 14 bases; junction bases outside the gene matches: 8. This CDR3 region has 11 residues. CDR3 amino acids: CSARETTGETF. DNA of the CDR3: TGCAGTGCTAGGGAGACGACAGGGGAAACCTTC.

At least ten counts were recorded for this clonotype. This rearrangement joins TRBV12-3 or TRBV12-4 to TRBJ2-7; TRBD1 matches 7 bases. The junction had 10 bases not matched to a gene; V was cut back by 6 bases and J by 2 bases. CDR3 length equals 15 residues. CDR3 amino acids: CASRNRDSLAYEQYF. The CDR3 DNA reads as TGTGCCAGCAGAAACCGGGACAGCCTCGCCTACGAGCAGTACTTC.

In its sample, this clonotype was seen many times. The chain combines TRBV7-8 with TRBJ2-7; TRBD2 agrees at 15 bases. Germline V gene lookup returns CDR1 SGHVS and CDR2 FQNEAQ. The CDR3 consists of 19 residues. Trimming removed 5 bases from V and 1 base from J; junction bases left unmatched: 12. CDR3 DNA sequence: TGTGCCAGCAGCCTAGAGGTGGGACTAGCGGGAGGTCCGTCCTACGAGCAGTACTTC. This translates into CASSLEVGLAGGPSYEQYF.

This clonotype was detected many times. The DNA of the CDR3 is TGCAGTGCTAGTCAAGGCTCCTACAATGAGCAGTTCTTC. This sequence encodes CSASQGSYNEQFF. The genes are TRBV20-1 and TRBJ2-1; D remains ambiguous. The germline V gene has CDR1 DFQATT and CDR2 SNEGSKA (reference sequence). The CDR3 is 13 amino acids. With 3 bases removed from V and 0 bases from J, the gap between germline ends came to 6 bases.

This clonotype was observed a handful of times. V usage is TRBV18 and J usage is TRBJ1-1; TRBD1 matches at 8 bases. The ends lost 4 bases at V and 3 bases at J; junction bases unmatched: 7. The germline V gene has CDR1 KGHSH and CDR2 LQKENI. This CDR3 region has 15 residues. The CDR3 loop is CASSLQGAPDTEAFF. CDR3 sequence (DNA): TGTGCCAGCTCACTGCAGGGGGCGCCGGACACTGAAGCTTTCTTT. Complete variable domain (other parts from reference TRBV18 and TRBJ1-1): NAGVMQNPRHLVRRRGQEARLRCSPMKGHSHVYWYRQLPEEGLKFMVYLQKENIIDESGMPKERFSAEFPKEGPSILRIQQVVRGDSAAYFCASSLQGAPDTEAFFGQGTRLTVV.

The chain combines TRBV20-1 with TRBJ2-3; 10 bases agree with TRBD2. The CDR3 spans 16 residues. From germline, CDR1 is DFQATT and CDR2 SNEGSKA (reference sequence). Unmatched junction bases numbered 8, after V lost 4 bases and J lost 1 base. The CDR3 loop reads CSATTAGTSGTDTQYF. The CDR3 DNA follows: TGCAGTGCTACCACTGCCGGGACTAGCGGCACAGATACGCAGTATTTT.

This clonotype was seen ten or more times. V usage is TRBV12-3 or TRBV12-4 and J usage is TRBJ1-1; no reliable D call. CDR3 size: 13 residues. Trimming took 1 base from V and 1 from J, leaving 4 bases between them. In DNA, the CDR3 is TGTGCCAGCAGTTTAGGGGAGAACACTGAAGCTTTCTTT. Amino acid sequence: CASSLGENTEAFF.

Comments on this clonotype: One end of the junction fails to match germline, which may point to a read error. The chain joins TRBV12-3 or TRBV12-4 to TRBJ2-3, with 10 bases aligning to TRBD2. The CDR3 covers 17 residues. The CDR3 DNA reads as TGTGCCAGCAGTCTAGCGGGGGCTCTACACTCCACAGATACGCAGTATTTT. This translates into CASSLAGALHSTDTQYF.

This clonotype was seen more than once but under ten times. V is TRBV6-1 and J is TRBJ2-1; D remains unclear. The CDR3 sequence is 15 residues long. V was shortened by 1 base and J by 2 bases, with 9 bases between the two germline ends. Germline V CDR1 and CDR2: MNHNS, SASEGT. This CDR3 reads CASSEESRTYNEQFF. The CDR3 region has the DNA TGTGCCAGCAGTGAAGAATCGAGAACCTACAATGAGCAGTTCTTC.

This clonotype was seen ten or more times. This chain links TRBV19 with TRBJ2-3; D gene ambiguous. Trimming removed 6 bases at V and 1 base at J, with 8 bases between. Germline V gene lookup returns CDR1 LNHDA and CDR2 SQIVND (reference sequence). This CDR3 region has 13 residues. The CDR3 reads CASSISRTDTQYF. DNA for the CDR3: TGTGCCAGTAGCATTTCCCGCACAGATACGCAGTATTTT. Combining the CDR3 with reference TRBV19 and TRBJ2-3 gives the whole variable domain DGGITQSPKYLFRKEGQNVTLSCEQNLNHDAMYWYRQDPGQGLRLIYYSQIVNDFQKGDIAEGYSVSREKKESFPLTVTSAQKNPTAFYLCASSISRTDTQYFGPGTRLTVL.

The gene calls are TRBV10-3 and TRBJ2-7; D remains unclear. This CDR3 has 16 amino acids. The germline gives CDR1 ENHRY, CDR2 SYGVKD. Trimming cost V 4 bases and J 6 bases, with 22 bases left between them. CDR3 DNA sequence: TGTGCCATCAGTGGCAGAGGTGCGAAGGATGCTAGCGAGCAGTACTTC. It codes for CAISGRGAKDASEQYF.